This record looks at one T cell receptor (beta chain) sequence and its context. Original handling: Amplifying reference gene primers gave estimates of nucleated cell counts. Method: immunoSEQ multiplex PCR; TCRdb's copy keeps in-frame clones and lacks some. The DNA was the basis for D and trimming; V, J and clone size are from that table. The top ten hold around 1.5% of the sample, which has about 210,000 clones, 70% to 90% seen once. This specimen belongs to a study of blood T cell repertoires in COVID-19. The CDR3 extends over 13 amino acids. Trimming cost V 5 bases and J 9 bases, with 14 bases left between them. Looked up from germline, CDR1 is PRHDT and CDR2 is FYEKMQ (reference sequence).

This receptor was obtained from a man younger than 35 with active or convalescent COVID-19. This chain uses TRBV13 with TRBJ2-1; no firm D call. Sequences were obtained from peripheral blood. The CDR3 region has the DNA TGTGCCAGCAGCCGCTACGTTCGGGTTGAGCAGTTCTTC. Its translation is CASSRYVRVEQFF.